One sample yielded the 8 T cell receptor beta chains listed below, sequenced in a study of blood T cell repertoires in COVID-19. Sequencing used immunoSEQ multiplex PCR; TCRdb keeps in-frame clones, though not all of them. Among just over 250,000 clones listed, approximately 88% were seen once. Sequencing used peripheral blood. The receptors here all came from a woman in her 70s with COVID-19, enrolled during active disease.

The chain employs TRBV2 and TRBJ2-7; 9 nucleotides agree with TRBD2. The CDR3 loop spans 17 amino acids. Germline V CDR1 and CDR2: SNHLY, FYNNEI. V trimming: 0 bases; J trimming: 2 bases; junction bases outside the gene matches: 8. The CDR3 spells CASSEAWLAGTPYEQYF. CDR3 DNA: TGTGCCAGCAGTGAAGCTTGGCTAGCGGGAACCCCCTACGAGCAGTACTTC. Together with reference TRBV2 and TRBJ2-7, the CDR3 gives the full variable domain: EPEVTQTPSHQVTQMGQEVILRCVPISNHLYFYWYRQILGQKVEFLVSFYNNEISEKSEIFDDQFSVERPDGSNFTLKIRSTKLEDSAMYFCASSEAWLAGTPYEQYFGPGTRLTVT.

The chain has TRBV4-3 and TRBJ1-6; 7 bases align to TRBD1. The CDR3 is made up of 15 amino acids. CDR1 is LGHNA and CDR2 is YSLEER in the germline V gene. J gave up 5 bases and V 5 bases, and 6 bases lay outside the gene matches. The CDR3 protein is CASSEGAGNNSPLHF. The DNA of the CDR3 is TGCGCCAGCAGCGAGGGGGCGGGTAATAATTCACCCCTCCACTTT.

Written as DNA, the CDR3 is TGCGCCAGCAGCCAATCTAACGGGGACTCTGGAAACACCATATATTTT. Translation: CASSQSNGDSGNTIYF. This sequence joins TRBV4-3 and TRBJ1-3; no definite D call. V was shortened by 2 bases and J by 0 bases, with 11 bases between the two germline ends. This CDR3 comprises 16 residues. Per germline, CDR1 LGHNA and CDR2 YSLEER.

V and J are TRBV28 and TRBJ2-2; possible D gene TRBD1, 8 bases. V was shortened by 4 bases and J by 3 bases, with 15 bases between the two germline ends. The CDR3 is 16 residues long. Germline V gives CDR1 MDHEN, CDR2 SYDVKM. CDR3 protein: CASSWGGQAYTGELFF. The CDR3 region has the DNA TGTGCCAGCAGTTGGGGGGGACAGGCTTACACCGGGGAGCTGTTTTTT.

This clone was picked up a small number of times. CDR3 protein: CASSLAATSTDTQYF. CDR3 sequence (DNA): TGCGCCAGCAGCCTAGCGGCCACTAGCACAGATACGCAGTATTTT. This chain joins TRBV5-1 and TRBJ2-3; 7 nucleotides align to TRBD2. After removal of 4 bases from V and 0 bases from J, the junction contained 5 bases not matched to a gene. CDR1 is SGHRS and CDR2 is YFSETQ in the germline V gene. This CDR3 contains 15 residues.

The chain carries TRBV6-5 and TRBJ2-1, with 9 bases matching TRBD1. Germline V lookup: CDR1 MNHEY, CDR2 SVGAGI. This CDR3 is built from 15 residues. With 4 bases clipped from V and 3 bases from J, the junction kept 4 bases outside the gene matches. The chain's CDR3 is CASSWGTGSYNEQFF. The CDR3 nucleotides read TGTGCCAGCAGTTGGGGGACAGGGAGCTACAATGAGCAGTTCTTC.

This chain connects TRBV5-1 to TRBJ2-3, with D possibly TRBD2 on 5 matching bases. Germline values: CDR1 SGHRS, CDR2 YFSETQ. V lost 3 bases and J 2 bases, leaving 22 bases between the germline ends. The CDR3 extends over 18 amino acids. CDR3: CASSSPERGSAFTDTQYF. Here the CDR3 DNA reads TGCGCCAGCAGCTCCCCGGAACGGGGTAGCGCGTTCACAGATACGCAGTATTTT.

The chain carries TRBV28 and TRBJ1-5; a weak D match, TRBD1 (6 bases). The length of the CDR3 is 16 residues. Germline V gene lookup returns CDR1 MDHEN and CDR2 SYDVKM. Trimming pared 2 bases from V and 2 bases from J, leaving 13 bases between. The CDR3 DNA reads TGTGCCAGCAGTTTAGTAGGGACATGGGGCAATCAGCCCCAGCATTTT. It specifies CASSLVGTWGNQPQHF.